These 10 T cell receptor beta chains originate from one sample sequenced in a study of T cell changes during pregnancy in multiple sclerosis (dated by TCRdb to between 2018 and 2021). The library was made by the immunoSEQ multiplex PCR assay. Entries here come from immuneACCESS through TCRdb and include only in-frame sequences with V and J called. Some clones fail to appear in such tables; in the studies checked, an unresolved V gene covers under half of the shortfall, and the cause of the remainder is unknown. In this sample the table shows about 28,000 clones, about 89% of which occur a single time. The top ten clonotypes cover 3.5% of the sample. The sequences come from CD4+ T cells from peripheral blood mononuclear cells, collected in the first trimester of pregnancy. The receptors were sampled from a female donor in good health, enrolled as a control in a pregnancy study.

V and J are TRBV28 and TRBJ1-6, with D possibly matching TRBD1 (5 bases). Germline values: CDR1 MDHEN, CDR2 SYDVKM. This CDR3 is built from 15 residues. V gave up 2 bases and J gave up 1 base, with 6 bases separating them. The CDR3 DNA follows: TGTGCCAGCAGTTTACCAGGGTCCTATAATTCACCCCTCCACTTT. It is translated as CASSLPGSYNSPLHF.

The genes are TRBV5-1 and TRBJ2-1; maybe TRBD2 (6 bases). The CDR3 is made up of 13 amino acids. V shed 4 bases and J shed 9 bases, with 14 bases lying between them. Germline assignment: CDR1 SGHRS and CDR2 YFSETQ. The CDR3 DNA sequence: TGCGCCAGCAGCACAGGTGGAGGGTTTGAGCAGTTCTTC. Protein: CASSTGGGFEQFF.

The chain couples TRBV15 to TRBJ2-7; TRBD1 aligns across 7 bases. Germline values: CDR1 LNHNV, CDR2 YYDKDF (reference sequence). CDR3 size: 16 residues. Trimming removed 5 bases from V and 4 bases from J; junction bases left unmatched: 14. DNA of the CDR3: TGTGCCACCAGCCGTATTGAGAGGACAGGTGTTTACGAGCAGTACTTC. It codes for CATSRIERTGVYEQYF. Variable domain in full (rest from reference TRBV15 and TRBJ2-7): DAMVIQNPRYQVTQFGKPVTLSCSQTLNHNVMYWYQQKSSQAPKLLFHYYDKDFNNEADTPDNFQSRRPNTSFCFLDIRSPGLGDTAMYLCATSRIERTGVYEQYFGPGTRLTVT.

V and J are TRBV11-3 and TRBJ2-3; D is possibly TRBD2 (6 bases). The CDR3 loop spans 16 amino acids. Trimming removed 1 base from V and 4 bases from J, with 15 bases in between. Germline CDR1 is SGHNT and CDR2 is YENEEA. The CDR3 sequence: CASSLGQRVEPDTQYF. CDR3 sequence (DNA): TGTGCCAGCAGCTTAGGCCAGCGGGTCGAGCCAGATACGCAGTATTTT.

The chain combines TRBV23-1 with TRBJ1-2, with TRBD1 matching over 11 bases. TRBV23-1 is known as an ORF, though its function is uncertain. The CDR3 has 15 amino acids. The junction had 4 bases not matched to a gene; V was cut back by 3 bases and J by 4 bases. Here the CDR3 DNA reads TGCGCCAGCAGTCAGCCGGGACAGGGGGGCTATGGCTACACCTTC. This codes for CASSQPGQGGYGYTF.

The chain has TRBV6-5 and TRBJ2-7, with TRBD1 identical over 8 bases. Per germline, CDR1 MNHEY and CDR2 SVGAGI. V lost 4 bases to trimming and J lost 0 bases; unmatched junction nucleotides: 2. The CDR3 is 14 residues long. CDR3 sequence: CASSLTGGSYEQYF. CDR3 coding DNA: TGTGCCAGCAGTTTAACAGGGGGCTCCTACGAGCAGTACTTC.

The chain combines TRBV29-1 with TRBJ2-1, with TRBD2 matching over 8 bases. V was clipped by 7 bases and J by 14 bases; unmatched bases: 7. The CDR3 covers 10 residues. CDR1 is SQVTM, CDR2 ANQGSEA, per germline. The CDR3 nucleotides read TGCAGCGGCCTTAGCGGGGACGAGTTCTTC. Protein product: CSGLSGDEFF.

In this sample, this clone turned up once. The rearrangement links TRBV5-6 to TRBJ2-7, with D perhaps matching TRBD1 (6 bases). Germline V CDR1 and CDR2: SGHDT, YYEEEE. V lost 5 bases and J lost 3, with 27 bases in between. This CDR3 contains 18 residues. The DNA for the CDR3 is TGTGCCAGCAGTTTCAGAGAGACACACCGGACAGACTTCTACGAGCAGTACTTC. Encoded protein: CASSFRETHRTDFYEQYF.

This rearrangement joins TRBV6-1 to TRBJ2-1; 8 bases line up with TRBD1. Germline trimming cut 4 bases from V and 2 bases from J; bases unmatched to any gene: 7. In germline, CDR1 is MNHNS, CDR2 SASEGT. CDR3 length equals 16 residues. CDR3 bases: TGTGCCAGCAGTGGGACAGGGCCACGGACCTACAATGAGCAGTTCTTC. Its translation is CASSGTGPRTYNEQFF.

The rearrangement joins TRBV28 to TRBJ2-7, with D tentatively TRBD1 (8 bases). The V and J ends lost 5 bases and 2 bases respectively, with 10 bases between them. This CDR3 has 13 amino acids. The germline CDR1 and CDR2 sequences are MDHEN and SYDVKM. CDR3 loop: CASSTGGAYEQYF. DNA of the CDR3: TGTGCCAGCAGTACAGGGGGGGCCTACGAGCAGTACTTC.